The clone carrying this TCR beta chain was counted between two and nine times. The library targeted TCRbeta and was prepared with unique molecular identifiers. In TCRdb, the PCR reads were re-called with MiXCR into one record per CDR3 protein. This sample has about 500,000 distinct CDR3 sequences, with approximately 32% found just once. The sample originates from a study of T-cell reconstitution after alpha-beta-depleted transplantation in children. The length of the CDR3 is 15 residues. CDR1 is SGHAT, CDR2 FQDESV, per germline (reference sequence). Losses at the gene ends were 2 bases for V and 14 bases for J; bases not matched to a gene: 11.

The sample was PBMCs from the stem cell graft donor, taken from the stem cell graft. The chain carries TRBV11-1 and TRBJ2-1; 11 bases are a match to TRBD2. The origin of this receptor is a human donor who donated a stem cell graft to a child with aplastic anemia. The CDR3 reads CASSLTSGSLISKFF. The CDR3 DNA reads as TGTGCCAGCAGCTTAACTAGCGGGAGCCTTATAAGCAAGTTCTTC.